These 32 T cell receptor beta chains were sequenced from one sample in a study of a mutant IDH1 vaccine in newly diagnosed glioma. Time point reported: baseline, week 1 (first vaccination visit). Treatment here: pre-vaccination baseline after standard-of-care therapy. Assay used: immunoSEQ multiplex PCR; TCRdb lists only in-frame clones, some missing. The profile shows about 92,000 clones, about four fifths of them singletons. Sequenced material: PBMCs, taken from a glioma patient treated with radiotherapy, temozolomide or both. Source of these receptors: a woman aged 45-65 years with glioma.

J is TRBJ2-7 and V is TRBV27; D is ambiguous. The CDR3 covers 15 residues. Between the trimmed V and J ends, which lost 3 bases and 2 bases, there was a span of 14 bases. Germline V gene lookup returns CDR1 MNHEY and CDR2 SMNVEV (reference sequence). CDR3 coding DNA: TGTGCCAGCAGTTTGCGTCTAGAGGACCCCTACGAGCAGTACTTC. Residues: CASSLRLEDPYEQYF.

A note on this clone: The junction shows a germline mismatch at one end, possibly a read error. The CDR3 is CASKKAGGPGELLF. The CDR3 region has the DNA TGTGCCAGTAAAAAGGCAGGGGGACCCGGGGAGCTGCTTTTT. The V gene is TRBV19, the J gene TRBJ2-2, with 7 bases aligning to TRBD1. The CDR3 length is 14 residues. Germline loops: CDR1 LNHDA, CDR2 SQIVND (reference sequence).

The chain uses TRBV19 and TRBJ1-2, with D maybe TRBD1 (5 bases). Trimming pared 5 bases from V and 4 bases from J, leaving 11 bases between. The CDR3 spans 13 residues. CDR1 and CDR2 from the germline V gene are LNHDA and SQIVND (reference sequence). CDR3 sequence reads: CASSLTGPYGYTF. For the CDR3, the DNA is TGTGCCAGTAGTTTAACAGGACCCTATGGCTACACCTTC.

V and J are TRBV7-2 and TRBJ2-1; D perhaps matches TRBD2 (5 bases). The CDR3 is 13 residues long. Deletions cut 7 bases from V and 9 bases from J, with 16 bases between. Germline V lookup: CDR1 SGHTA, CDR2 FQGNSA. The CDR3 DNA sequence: TGTGCCAGCACCCTTAGGAATAGCGCTGAGCAGTTCTTC. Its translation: CASTLRNSAEQFF. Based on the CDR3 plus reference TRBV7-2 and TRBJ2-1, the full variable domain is GAGVSQSPSNKVTEKGKDVELRCDPISGHTALYWYRQSLGQGLEFLIYFQGNSAPDKSGLPSDRFSAERTGGSVSTLTIQRTQQEDSAVYLCASTLRNSAEQFFGPGTRLTVL.

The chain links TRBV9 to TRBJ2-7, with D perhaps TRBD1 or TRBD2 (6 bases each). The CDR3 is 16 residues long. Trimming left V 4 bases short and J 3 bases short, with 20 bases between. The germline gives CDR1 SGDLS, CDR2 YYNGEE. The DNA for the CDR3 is TGTGCCAGCAGCCAGCCGACTCTAGGGGGGCGCTACGAGCAGTACTTC. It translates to CASSQPTLGGRYEQYF.

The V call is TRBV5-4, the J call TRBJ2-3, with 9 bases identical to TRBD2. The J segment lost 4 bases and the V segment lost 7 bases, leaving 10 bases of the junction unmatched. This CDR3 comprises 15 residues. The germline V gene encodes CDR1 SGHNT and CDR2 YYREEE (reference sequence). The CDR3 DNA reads TGTGCCAGCCGGAATAGCGGGGGCCCCGCAGATACGCAGTATTTT. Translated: CASRNSGGPADTQYF. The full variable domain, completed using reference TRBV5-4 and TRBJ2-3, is ETGVTQSPTHLIKTRGQQVTLRCSSQSGHNTVSWYQQALGQGPQFIFQYYREEENGRGNFPPRFSGLQFPNYSSELNVNALELDDSALYLCASRNSGGPADTQYFGPGTRLTVL.

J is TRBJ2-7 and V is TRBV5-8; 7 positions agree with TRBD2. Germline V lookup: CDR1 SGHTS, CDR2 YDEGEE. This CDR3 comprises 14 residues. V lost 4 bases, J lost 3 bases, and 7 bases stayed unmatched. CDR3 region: CASSPLGGNYEQYF. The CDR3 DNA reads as TGTGCCAGCAGCCCTTTGGGAGGGAACTACGAGCAGTACTTC.

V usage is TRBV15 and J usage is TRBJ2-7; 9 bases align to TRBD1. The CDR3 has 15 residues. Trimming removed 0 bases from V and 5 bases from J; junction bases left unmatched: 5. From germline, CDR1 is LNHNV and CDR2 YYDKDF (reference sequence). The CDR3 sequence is CATSREGQGQDEQYF. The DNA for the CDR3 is TGTGCCACCAGCAGAGAGGGACAGGGACAAGACGAGCAGTACTTC.

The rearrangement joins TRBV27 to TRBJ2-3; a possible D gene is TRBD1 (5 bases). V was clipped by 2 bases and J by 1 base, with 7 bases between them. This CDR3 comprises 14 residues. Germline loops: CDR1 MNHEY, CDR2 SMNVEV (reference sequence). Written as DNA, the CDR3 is TGTGCCAGCAGTTTACAGGGCGGCACAGATACGCAGTATTTT. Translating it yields CASSLQGGTDTQYF.

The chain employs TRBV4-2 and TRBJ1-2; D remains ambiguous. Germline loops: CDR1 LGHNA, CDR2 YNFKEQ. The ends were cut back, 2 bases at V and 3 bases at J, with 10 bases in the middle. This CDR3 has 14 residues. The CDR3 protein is CASSQRLVDYGYTF. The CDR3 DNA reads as TGTGCCAGCAGCCAAAGACTAGTAGACTATGGCTACACCTTC.

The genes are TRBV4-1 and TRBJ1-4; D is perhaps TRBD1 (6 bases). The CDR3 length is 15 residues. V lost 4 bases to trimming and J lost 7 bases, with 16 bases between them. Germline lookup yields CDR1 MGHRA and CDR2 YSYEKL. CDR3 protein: CASSRGQSESEKLFF. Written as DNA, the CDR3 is TGCGCCAGCAGCCGCGGACAGAGTGAAAGTGAAAAACTGTTTTTT.

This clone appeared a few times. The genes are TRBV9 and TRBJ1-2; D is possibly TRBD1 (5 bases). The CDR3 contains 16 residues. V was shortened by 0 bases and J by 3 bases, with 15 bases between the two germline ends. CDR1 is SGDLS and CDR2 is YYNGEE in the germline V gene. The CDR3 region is CASSVGDGPHDYGYTF. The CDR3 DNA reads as TGTGCCAGCAGCGTAGGGGACGGTCCCCACGACTATGGCTACACCTTC.

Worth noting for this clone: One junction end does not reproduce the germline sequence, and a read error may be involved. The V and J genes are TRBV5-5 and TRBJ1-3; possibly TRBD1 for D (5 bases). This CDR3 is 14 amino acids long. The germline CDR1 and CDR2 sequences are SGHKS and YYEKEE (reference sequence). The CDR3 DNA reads TGTGCCAGCAGCCCCGGGACGTACGGCCAAAAGAATCATTTT. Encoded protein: CASSPGTYGQKNHF.

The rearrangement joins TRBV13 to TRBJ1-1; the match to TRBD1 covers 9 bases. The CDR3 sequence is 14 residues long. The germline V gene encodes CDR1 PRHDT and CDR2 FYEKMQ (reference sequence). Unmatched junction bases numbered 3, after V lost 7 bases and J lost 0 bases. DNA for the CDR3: TGTGCCAGCAAGGGACAGGGACTGAACACTGAAGCTTTCTTT. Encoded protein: CASKGQGLNTEAFF.

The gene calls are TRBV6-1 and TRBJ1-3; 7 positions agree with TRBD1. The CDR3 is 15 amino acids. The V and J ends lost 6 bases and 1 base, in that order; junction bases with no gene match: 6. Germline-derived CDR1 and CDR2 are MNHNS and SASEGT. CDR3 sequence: CASSLDRASGNTIYF. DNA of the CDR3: TGTGCCAGCAGCTTAGACAGGGCTTCTGGAAACACCATATATTTT.

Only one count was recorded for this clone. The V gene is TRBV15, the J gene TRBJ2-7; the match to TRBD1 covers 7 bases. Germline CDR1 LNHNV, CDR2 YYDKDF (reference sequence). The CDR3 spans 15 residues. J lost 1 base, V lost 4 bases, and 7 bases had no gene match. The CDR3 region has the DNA TGTGCCACCAGCACCCGATCGACAGGGTCCTACGAGCAGTACTTC. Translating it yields CATSTRSTGSYEQYF.

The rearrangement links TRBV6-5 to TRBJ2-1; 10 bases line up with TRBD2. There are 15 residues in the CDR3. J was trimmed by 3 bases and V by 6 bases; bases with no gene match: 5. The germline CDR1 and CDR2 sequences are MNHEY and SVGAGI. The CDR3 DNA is TGTGCCAGCAGGATAAGCGGGGGGGTCTACAATGAGCAGTTCTTC. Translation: CASRISGGVYNEQFF.

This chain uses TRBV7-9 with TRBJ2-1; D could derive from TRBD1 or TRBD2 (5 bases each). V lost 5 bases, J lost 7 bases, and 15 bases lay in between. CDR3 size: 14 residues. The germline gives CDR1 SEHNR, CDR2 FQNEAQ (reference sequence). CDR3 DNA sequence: TGTGCCAGCAGCACCACTGGGGGACGTAATGAGCAGTTCTTC. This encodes CASSTTGGRNEQFF.

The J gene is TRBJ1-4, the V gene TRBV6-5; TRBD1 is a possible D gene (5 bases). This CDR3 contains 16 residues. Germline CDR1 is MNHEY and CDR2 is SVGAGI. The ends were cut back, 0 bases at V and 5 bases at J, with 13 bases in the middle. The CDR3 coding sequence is TGTGCCAGCAGTTACTCGATGGCGGGACTCAATGAAAAACTGTTTTTT. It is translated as CASSYSMAGLNEKLFF.

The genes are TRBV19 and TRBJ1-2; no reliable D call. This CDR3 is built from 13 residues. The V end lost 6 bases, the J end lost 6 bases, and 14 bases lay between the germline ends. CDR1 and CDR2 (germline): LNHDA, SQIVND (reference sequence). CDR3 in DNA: TGTGCCAGTAGCGCCCCACCCTTCCATGGCTACACCTTC. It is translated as CASSAPPFHGYTF.

CDR3 DNA: TGTGCCAGCTCCCCCGGGGGGGGGAACGAGCAGTACTTC. It specifies CASSPGGGNEQYF. The gene calls are TRBV18 and TRBJ2-7; 8 bases line up with TRBD2. This CDR3 contains 13 residues. Germline assignment: CDR1 KGHSH and CDR2 LQKENI. With 6 bases clipped from V and 5 bases from J, the junction kept 6 bases outside the gene matches.

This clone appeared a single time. The CDR3 coding sequence is TGTGCCAGCTCACCCATACAGGGCGGGGATTCACCCCTCCACTTT. It encodes CASSPIQGGDSPLHF. The chain couples TRBV18 to TRBJ1-6; a weak D match, TRBD1 (6 bases). Trimming shortened V by 3 bases and J by 8 bases, and 14 bases separated the two germline ends. CDR1 and CDR2 (germline): KGHSH, LQKENI. This CDR3 has 15 amino acids.

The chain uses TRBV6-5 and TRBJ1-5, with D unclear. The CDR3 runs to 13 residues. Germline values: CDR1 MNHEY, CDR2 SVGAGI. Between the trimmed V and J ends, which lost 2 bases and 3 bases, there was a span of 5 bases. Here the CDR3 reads CASSYTNNQPQHF. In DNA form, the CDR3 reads TGTGCCAGCAGTTACACGAACAATCAGCCCCAGCATTTT.

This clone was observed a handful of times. The CDR3 reads CASSIVTSTEAFF. The CDR3 DNA sequence: TGTGCCAGTAGTATAGTTACGAGCACTGAAGCTTTCTTT. The chain recombines TRBV19 with TRBJ1-1; no firm D call. The CDR3 length is 13 residues. V was clipped by 1 base and J by 4 bases, with 7 bases between them. Per the germline V gene, CDR1 is LNHDA and CDR2 is SQIVND (reference sequence). The variable domain in full, completed from reference TRBV19 and TRBJ1-1, reads DGGITQSPKYLFRKEGQNVTLSCEQNLNHDAMYWYRQDPGQGLRLIYYSQIVNDFQKGDIAEGYSVSREKKESFPLTVTSAQKNPTAFYLCASSIVTSTEAFFGQGTRLTVV.

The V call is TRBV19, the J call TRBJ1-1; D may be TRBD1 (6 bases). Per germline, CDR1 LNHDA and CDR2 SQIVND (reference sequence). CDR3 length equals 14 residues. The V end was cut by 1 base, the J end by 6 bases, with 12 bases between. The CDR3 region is CASSIVGGAAEAFF. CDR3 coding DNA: TGTGCCAGTAGTATAGTGGGGGGGGCTGCTGAAGCTTTCTTT.

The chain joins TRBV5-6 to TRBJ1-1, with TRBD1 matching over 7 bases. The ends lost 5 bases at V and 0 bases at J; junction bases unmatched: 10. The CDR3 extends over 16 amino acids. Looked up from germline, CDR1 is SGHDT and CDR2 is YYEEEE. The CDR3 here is CASRDDRVPMNTEAFF. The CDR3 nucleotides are TGTGCCAGCAGGGACGACAGGGTACCCATGAACACTGAAGCTTTCTTT.

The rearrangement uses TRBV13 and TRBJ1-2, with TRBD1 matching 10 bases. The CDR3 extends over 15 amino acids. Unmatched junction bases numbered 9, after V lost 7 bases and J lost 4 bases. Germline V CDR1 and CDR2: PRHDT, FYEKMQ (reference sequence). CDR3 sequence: CASNEYGTGVYGYTF. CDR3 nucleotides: TGTGCCAGCAACGAATACGGGACAGGGGTCTATGGCTACACCTTC.

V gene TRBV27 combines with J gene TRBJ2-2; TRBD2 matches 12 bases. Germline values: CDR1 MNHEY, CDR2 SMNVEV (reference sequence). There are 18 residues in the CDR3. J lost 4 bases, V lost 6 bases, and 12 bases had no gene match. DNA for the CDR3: TGTGCCAGCAGCTGGGGGACTAGCGGGCACAGAGGCACCGGGGAGCTGTTTTTT. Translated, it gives CASSWGTSGHRGTGELFF.

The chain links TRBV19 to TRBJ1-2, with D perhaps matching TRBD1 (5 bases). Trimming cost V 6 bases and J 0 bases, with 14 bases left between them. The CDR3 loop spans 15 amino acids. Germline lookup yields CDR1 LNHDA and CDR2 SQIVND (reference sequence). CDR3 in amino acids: CASRGTATANYGYTF. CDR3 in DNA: TGTGCCAGTAGAGGAACGGCGACAGCTAACTATGGCTACACCTTC. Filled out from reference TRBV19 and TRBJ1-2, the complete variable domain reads DGGITQSPKYLFRKEGQNVTLSCEQNLNHDAMYWYRQDPGQGLRLIYYSQIVNDFQKGDIAEGYSVSREKKESFPLTVTSAQKNPTAFYLCASRGTATANYGYTFGSGTRLTVV.

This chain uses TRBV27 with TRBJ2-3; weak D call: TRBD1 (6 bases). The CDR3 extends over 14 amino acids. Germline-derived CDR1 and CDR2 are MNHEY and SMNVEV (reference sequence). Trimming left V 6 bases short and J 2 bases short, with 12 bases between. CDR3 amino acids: CASRGGRSTDTQYF. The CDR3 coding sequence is TGTGCCAGCAGAGGGGGTCGTTCCACAGATACGCAGTATTTT.

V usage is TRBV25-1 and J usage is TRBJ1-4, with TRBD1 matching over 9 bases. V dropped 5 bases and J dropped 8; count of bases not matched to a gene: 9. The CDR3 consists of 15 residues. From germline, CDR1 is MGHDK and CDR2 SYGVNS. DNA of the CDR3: TGTGCCAGCAGTTTCCCGGGACAGGGCCGCGAAAAACTGTTTTTT. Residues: CASSFPGQGREKLFF.

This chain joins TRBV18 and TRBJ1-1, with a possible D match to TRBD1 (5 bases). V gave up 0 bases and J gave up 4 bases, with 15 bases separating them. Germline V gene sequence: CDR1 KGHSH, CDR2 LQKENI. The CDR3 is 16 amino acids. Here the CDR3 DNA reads TGTGCCAGCTCACCACCGGACACTCTAAGGGCCACTGAAGCTTTCTTT. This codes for CASSPPDTLRATEAFF.